The rows below give T cell receptor beta chains drawn from one sample of a study of shared clonotypes between healthy human individuals. Assay: immunoSEQ multiplex PCR; the TCRdb copy retains only in-frame clones and omits some. Of about 680,000 clones listed, less than 80% are singletons. The specimen was memory CD4+ T cells sorted from blood. The receptors were sampled from a woman aged 25 to 45 in good health. CDR3s include the opening cysteine and the closing phenylalanine or tryptophan. The D gene is left open where the match is weak. Size tells how often a clone was seen (once, few, many) or the class of an expanded clone, and some rows leave it out.

V	size	J	length	D	CDR3	DNA
TRBV27	NA	TRBJ2-1	14	TRBD2	CASSSGTRVHEQFF	TGTGCCAGCAGTTCCGGGACTAGAGTCCATGAGCAGTTCTTC
TRBV19	NA	TRBJ2-7	14	NA	CASSLVVGSYEQYF	TGTGCCAGTAGTCTAGTGGTCGGGAGCTACGAGCAGTACTTC
TRBV28	NA	TRBJ1-2	13	NA	CASSLLTGPGYTF	TGTGCCAGCAGTTTATTGACAGGCCCTGGCTACACCTTC
TRBV6-1	many	TRBJ2-3	11	NA	CASSGRDTQYF	TGTGCCAGCAGTGGGAGAGATACGCAGTATTTT
TRBV19	many	TRBJ1-5	15	NA	CASSRSGGLWQPQHF	TGTGCCAGTAGTCGCAGCGGCGGGCTCTGGCAGCCCCAGCATTTT
TRBV11-2	NA	TRBJ2-1	14	NA	CASSLKSSYNEQFF	TGTGCCAGCAGCTTGAAAAGCTCCTACAATGAGCAGTTCTTC
TRBV5-1	NA	TRBJ2-3	16	TRBD1	CASSWGQGPSTDTQYF	TGCGCCAGCAGCTGGGGACAGGGCCCCAGCACAGATACGCAGTATTTT
TRBV5-1	NA	TRBJ2-3	11	NA	CASRSADTQYF	TGCGCCAGCAGGAGCGCAGATACGCAGTATTTT
TRBV28	few	TRBJ1-5	13	NA	CASSTPQDQPQHF	TGTGCCAGCAGCACACCTCAAGATCAGCCCCAGCATTTT
TRBV11-3	NA	TRBJ2-7	15	TRBD1	CASKDRDRETYEQYF	TGTGCCAGCAAAGACCGGGACAGGGAAACCTACGAGCAGTACTTC
TRBV5-1	NA	TRBJ1-2	12	NA	CASRPDTSGYTF	TGCGCCAGCAGGCCCGACACCTCTGGCTACACCTTC
TRBV5-1	NA	TRBJ1-4	16	NA	CASSLASQGEDEKLFF	TGCGCCAGCAGCCTCGCTTCTCAGGGAGAGGATGAAAAACTGTTTTTT
TRBV5-8	NA	TRBJ1-5	16	TRBD1	CASRSSDRGNNQPQHF	TGTGCCAGCAGGTCATCGGACAGGGGGAACAATCAGCCCCAGCATTTT
TRBV19	NA	TRBJ2-3	17	NA	CASSIDQAPGRTDTQYF	TGTGCCAGTAGTATAGATCAGGCCCCCGGTCGCACAGATACGCAGTATTTT
TRBV5-4	NA	TRBJ1-2	13	TRBD1	CASSPQGGNGYTF	TGTGCCAGCAGCCCTCAGGGGGGGAATGGCTACACCTTC
TRBV7-6	once	TRBJ2-1	16	NA	CASSLTPNPSYNEQFF	TGTGCCAGCAGCTTAACGCCAAACCCCTCCTACAATGAGCAGTTCTTC
TRBV30	NA	TRBJ1-2	14	NA	CAWSDERGGYGYTF	TGTGCCTGGAGTGACGAACGGGGCGGCTATGGCTACACCTTC
TRBV13	NA	TRBJ1-5	16	NA	CASSLRAVDIGQPQHF	TGTGCCAGCAGCTTAAGAGCGGTTGATATCGGTCAGCCCCAGCATTTT
TRBV28	NA	TRBJ1-1	14	NA	CASSFAGGATEAFF	TGTGCCAGCAGTTTCGCGGGGGGCGCTACTGAAGCTTTCTTT
TRBV21-1	once	TRBJ1-2	14	NA	CASSCRQILYGYTF	TGTGCCAGCAGCTGCCGACAGATCCTTTATGGCTACACCTTC
TRBV18	NA	TRBJ2-2	15	TRBD1	CASSSGQGTTGELFF	TGTGCCAGCTCATCCGGACAGGGGACAACCGGGGAGCTGTTTTTT
TRBV11-2	NA	TRBJ2-7	16	NA	CASSSILQGISYEQYF	TGTGCCAGCAGCTCAATACTCCAGGGAATCTCTTACGAGCAGTACTTC
TRBV7-2	NA	TRBJ2-7	13	NA	CASSSGAGYEQYF	TGTGCCAGCAGCTCCGGCGCGGGCTACGAGCAGTACTTC
TRBV6-1	NA	TRBJ1-2	12	NA	CASSEAIYGYTF	TGTGCCAGCAGTGAGGCTATCTATGGCTACACCTTC
TRBV25-1	NA	TRBJ2-7	12	NA	CASSRVSYEQYF	TGTGCCAGCAGTCGGGTATCATACGAGCAGTACTTC
TRBV28	few	TRBJ2-3	16	NA	CASSLVGVSGPDTQYF	TGTGCCAGCAGTTTGGTGGGAGTTAGCGGACCAGATACGCAGTATTTT
TRBV30	NA	TRBJ2-1	13	TRBD1	CAWKDRGRNEQFF	TGTGCCTGGAAGGACAGGGGGCGGAATGAGCAGTTCTTC
TRBV7-8	once	TRBJ1-2	14	NA	CASGGPGYYGGYTF	TGTGCCAGCGGGGGACCGGGATATTACGGGGGCTACACCTTC
TRBV14	NA	TRBJ2-7	15	TRBD2	CASSLLAGLPYEQYF	TGTGCCAGCAGCCTACTAGCGGGGCTCCCCTACGAGCAGTACTTC
TRBV28	NA	TRBJ1-5	14	NA	CATNLGANNQPQHF	TGTGCCACTAACCTAGGGGCAAACAATCAGCCCCAGCATTTT
TRBV10-1	NA	TRBJ1-1	15	TRBD1	CASSEGTGGHTEAFF	TGCGCCAGCAGTGAGGGAACAGGGGGTCACACTGAAGCTTTCTTT
TRBV7-8	few	TRBJ2-1	16	TRBD1	CASSLRDRVLYNEQFF	TGTGCCAGCAGCTTAAGGGACAGAGTCCTATACAATGAGCAGTTCTTC
TRBV10-3	NA	TRBJ1-1	13	NA	CAIRSGGNTEAFF	TGTGCCATCAGGTCGGGAGGGAACACTGAAGCTTTCTTT
TRBV28	NA	TRBJ2-7	15	TRBD2	CASSFELAGNDEQYF	TGTGCCAGCAGTTTTGAACTAGCGGGAAACGACGAGCAGTACTTC
TRBV2	NA	TRBJ1-1	15	TRBD1	CASRQLEQGATEAFF	TGTGCCAGCAGACAACTGGAACAGGGGGCAACTGAAGCTTTCTTT
TRBV19	NA	TRBJ2-7	14	NA	CASSMRALSDEQYF	TGTGCCAGTAGTATGAGGGCACTATCGGACGAGCAGTACTTC
TRBV9	NA	TRBJ1-1	15	TRBD1	CASSPQGQLNTEAFF	TGTGCCAGCAGCCCGCAGGGACAGCTGAACACTGAAGCTTTCTTT
TRBV30	once	TRBJ2-2	12	NA	CAWSRTTGELFF	TGTGCCTGGAGTAGGACGACCGGGGAGCTGTTTTTT
TRBV6-6	NA	TRBJ1-3	15	NA	CASSYSGVSGNTIYF	TGTGCCAGCAGTTACTCTGGGGTCTCTGGAAACACCATATATTTT
TRBV7-3	few	TRBJ2-7	15	NA	CASSPNPGAGYEQYF	TGTGCCAGCAGCCCTAACCCTGGGGCCGGCTACGAGCAGTACTTC
TRBV18	NA	TRBJ2-7	15	NA	CASSLETSWVVGQYF	TGTGCCAGCTCACTCGAAACTAGCTGGGTGGTCGGGCAGTACTTC
TRBV5-1	NA	TRBJ1-2	14	NA	CASSSVGESHGYTF	TGCGCCAGCAGCTCGGTGGGGGAGAGCCATGGCTACACCTTC
TRBV27	once	TRBJ2-1	15	TRBD1	CASSQRTGGADEQFF	TGTGCCAGCAGCCAGAGAACAGGGGGTGCCGATGAGCAGTTCTTC
TRBV2	NA	TRBJ1-2	14	NA	CASSGAAGNYGYTF	TGTGCCAGCAGTGGAGCAGCCGGGAACTATGGCTACACCTTC
TRBV19	NA	TRBJ1-2	15	NA	CASSTSLVEIYGYTF	TGTGCCAGTAGTACCTCACTGGTAGAGATCTATGGCTACACCTTC
TRBV7-2	NA	TRBJ2-2	16	TRBD1	CASSSQQGAFVGELFF	TGTGCCAGCAGCTCACAACAGGGGGCGTTTGTCGGGGAGCTGTTTTTT
TRBV28	once	TRBJ1-5	13	NA	CASRPSYNQPQHF	TGTGCCAGCAGACCCTCTTACAATCAGCCCCAGCATTTT
TRBV30	NA	TRBJ1-2	12	NA	CAWSPGTDGYTF	TGTGCCTGGAGTCCGGGGACGGATGGCTACACCTTC
TRBV7-8	NA	TRBJ2-5	15	NA	CASSLGWNTQETQYF	TGTGCCAGCAGCTTAGGATGGAACACCCAAGAGACCCAGTACTTC
TRBV6-5	NA	TRBJ1-1	13	NA	CASLAGANTEAFF	TGTGCCAGTCTTGCAGGGGCGAACACTGAAGCTTTCTTT
TRBV14	once	TRBJ2-5	13	NA	CASSQDFSEPQYF	TGTGCCAGCAGCCAAGATTTTTCTGAGCCCCAGTACTTC
TRBV19	once	TRBJ2-5	16	TRBD1	CASNTGGTGLQETQYF	TGTGCCAGTAACACTGGGGGGACAGGACTCCAAGAGACCCAGTACTTC